The present entry profiles one TCR beta chain with its context. Its antigen remains unidentified. The data derive from a study of T cell responses to AZD1222 COVID-19 vaccine. Assay used: immunoSEQ multiplex PCR; TCRdb lists only in-frame clones, some missing. The table has more than 85,000 clones, approximately 86% seen once; the top ten hold around 13%. Study-level results: Baseline testing showed seropositivity in only six AZD1222 recipients. With dominance at 160-218 and 743-854, vaccine-associated CD4 TCRs spanned spike.

V was pared by 9 bases and J by 1 base, with 14 bases between. The CDR3 is 14 residues long. The germline gives CDR1 MRHNA, CDR2 SNTAGT. The rearrangement joins TRBV6-4 to TRBJ2-3, with TRBD2 as a possible D gene (6 bases). This TCR came from an adult in good health. The material was peripheral blood, obtained on day 0 of MenACWY control vaccination. As DNA, the CDR3 is TGTGCCAGGAATATCGAGCGGGGCACAGATACGCAGTATTTT. It is translated as CARNIERGTDTQYF.